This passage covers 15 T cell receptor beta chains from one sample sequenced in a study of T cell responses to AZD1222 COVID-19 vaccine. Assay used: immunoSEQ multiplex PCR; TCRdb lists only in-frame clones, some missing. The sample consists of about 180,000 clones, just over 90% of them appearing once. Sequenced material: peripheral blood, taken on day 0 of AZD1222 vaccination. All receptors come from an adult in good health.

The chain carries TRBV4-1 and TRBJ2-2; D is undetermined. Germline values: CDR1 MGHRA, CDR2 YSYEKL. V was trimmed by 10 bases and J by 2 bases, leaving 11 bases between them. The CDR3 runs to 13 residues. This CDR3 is CATEDRNTGELFF. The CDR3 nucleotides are TGCGCCACCGAGGACCGAAACACCGGGGAGCTGTTTTTT.

CDR3 in amino acids: CASSPRAGGTDTQYF. The CDR3 DNA follows: TGTGCCAGCTCACCACGGGCGGGAGGCACAGATACGCAGTATTTT. The chain carries TRBV18 and TRBJ2-3; 7 nucleotides line up with TRBD2. This CDR3 is built from 15 residues. V gave up 1 base and J gave up 1 base; unmatched junction bases: 2. Per the germline V gene, CDR1 is KGHSH and CDR2 is LQKENI.

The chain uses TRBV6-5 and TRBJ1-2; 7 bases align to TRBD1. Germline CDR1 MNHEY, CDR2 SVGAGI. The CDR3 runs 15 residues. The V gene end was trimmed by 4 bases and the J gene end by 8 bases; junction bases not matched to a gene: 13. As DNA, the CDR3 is TGTGCCAGCAGTTCATTGGTAGACAGGGACGTAGGCTACACCTTC. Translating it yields CASSSLVDRDVGYTF.

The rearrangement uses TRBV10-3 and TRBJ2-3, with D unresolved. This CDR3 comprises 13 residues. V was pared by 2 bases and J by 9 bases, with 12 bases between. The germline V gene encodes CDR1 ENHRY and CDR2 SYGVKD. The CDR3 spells CAISEPLRRTQYF. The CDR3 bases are TGTGCCATCAGTGAGCCGCTACGGCGAACGCAGTATTTT.

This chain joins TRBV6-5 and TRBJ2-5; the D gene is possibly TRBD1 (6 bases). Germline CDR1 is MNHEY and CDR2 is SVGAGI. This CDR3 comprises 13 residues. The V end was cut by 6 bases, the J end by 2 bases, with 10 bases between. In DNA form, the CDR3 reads TGTGCCAGCAGGCCAGGGACACAAGAGACCCAGTACTTC. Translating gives CASRPGTQETQYF.

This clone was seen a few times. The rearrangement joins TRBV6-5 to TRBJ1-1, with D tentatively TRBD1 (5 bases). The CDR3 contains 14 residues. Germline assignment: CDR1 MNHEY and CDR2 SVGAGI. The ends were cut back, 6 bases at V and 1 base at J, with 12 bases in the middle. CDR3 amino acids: CASRHGGENTEAFF. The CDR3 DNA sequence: TGTGCCAGCAGACATGGGGGGGAGAACACTGAAGCTTTCTTT.

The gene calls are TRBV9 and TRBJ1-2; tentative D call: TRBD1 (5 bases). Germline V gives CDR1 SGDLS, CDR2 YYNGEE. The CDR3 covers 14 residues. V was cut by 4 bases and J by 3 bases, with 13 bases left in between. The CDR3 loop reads CASSPGVGDYGYTF. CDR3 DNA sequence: TGTGCCAGCAGCCCCGGGGTAGGGGACTATGGCTACACCTTC.

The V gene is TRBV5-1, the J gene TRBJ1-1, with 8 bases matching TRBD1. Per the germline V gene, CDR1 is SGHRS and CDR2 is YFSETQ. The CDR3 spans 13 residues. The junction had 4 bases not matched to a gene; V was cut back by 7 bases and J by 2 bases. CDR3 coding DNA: TGCGCCAGCGCTACAGGGGGTAACACTGAAGCTTTCTTT. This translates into CASATGGNTEAFF.

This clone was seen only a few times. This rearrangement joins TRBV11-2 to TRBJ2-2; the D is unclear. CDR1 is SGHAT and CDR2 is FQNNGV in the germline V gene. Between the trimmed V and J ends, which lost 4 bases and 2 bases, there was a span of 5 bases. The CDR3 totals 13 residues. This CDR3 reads CASSSVNTGELFF. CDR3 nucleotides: TGTGCCAGCAGCTCAGTAAACACCGGGGAGCTGTTTTTT. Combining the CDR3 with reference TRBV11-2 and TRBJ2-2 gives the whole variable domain EAGVAQSPRYKIIEKRQSVAFWCNPISGHATLYWYQQILGQGPKLLIQFQNNGVVDDSQLPKDRFSAERLKGVDSTLKIQPAKLEDSAVYLCASSSVNTGELFFGEGSRLTVL.

CDR3 in DNA: TGTGCCAGCAGTCCTCGAACAGGGGGCAGGGGCACTGAAGCTTTCTTT. This codes for CASSPRTGGRGTEAFF. This chain joins TRBV28 and TRBJ1-1; 9 bases are shared with TRBD1. V trimming: 5 bases; J trimming: 4 bases; junction bases outside the gene matches: 11. The CDR3 spans 16 residues. The germline V gene encodes CDR1 MDHEN and CDR2 SYDVKM.

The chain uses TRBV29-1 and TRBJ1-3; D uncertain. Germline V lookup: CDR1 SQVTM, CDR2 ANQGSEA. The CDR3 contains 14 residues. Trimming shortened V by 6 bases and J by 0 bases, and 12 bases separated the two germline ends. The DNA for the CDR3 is TGCAGCGTCGAGCCTAGGGTCTCTGGAAACACCATATATTTT. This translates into CSVEPRVSGNTIYF.

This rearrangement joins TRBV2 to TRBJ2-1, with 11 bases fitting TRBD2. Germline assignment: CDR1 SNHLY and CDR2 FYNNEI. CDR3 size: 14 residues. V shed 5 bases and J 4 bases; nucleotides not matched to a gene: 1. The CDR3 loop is CASSTSGGYNEQFF. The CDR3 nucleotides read TGTGCCAGCAGTACTAGCGGGGGATACAATGAGCAGTTCTTC.

The CDR3 DNA follows: TGCAGTGCTAGTCAGGGGGCGCCTGCTGAAGCTTTCTTT. Encoded protein: CSASQGAPAEAFF. The chain is built from TRBV20-1 and TRBJ1-1; 8 bases agree with TRBD1. This CDR3 has 13 amino acids. J was trimmed by 6 bases and V by 3 bases; bases with no gene match: 6. From germline, CDR1 is DFQATT and CDR2 SNEGSKA (reference sequence).

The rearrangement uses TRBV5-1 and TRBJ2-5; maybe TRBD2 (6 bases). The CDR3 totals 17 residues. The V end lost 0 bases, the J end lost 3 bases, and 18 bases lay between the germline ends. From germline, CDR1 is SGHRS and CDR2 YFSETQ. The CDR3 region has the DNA TGCGCCAGCAGCTTGGGGGTTGTGGGAGCGGGTGAAGAGACCCAGTACTTC. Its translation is CASSLGVVGAGEETQYF.

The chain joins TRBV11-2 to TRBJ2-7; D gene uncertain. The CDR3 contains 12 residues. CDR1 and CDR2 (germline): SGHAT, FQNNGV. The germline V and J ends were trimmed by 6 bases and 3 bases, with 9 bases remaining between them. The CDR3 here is CASSWGGYEQYF. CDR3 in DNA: TGTGCCAGCAGTTGGGGTGGCTACGAGCAGTACTTC.